These T cell receptor beta chains were read from a single sample in a study of cytomegalovirus exposure and HLA in healthy donors. Some clones are missing from TCRdb's copy, which holds only in-frame ones; the method was immunoSEQ multiplex PCR. The data hold 140,000 to 150,000 clones, with roughly 86% observed a single time. The sample was PBMCs. These receptors all come from a woman aged 40-49 years in good health and CMV-seronegative. The CDR3 runs from the conserved cysteine through the conserved F or W. Fields, in order: J gene, V gene, CDR3 protein.

j_call: TRBJ1-1; v_call: TRBV9; cdr3_aa: CASGTGGLNTEAFF
j_call: TRBJ2-3; v_call: TRBV9; cdr3_aa: CASSVAGTRGTDTQYF
j_call: -; v_call: TRBV2; cdr3_aa: CASSGIRAYEQYF
j_call: TRBJ2-1; v_call: TRBV7-9; cdr3_aa: CASSLVSGRFWNEQFF
j_call: TRBJ2-1; v_call: TRBV6-6; cdr3_aa: CASSPLLTSDYNEQFF
j_call: TRBJ2-7; v_call: TRBV19; cdr3_aa: CASSIVAVIYEQYF
j_call: TRBJ2-6; v_call: TRBV30; cdr3_aa: CAWTGGANVLTF
j_call: TRBJ2-7; v_call: TRBV4-1; cdr3_aa: CASSLAGSYEQYF
j_call: TRBJ2-3; v_call: TRBV5-4; cdr3_aa: CASSPIAGEVNTQYF
j_call: TRBJ2-5; v_call: TRBV10-2; cdr3_aa: CASSDWPGETQYF
j_call: TRBJ2-7; v_call: TRBV5-3; cdr3_aa: CARSLVAGGDYEQYF
j_call: -; v_call: TRBV27; cdr3_aa: CASAQTPTYEQYF
j_call: TRBJ2-3; v_call: TRBV15; cdr3_aa: CATSRGLSTDTQYF
j_call: TRBJ1-3; v_call: TRBV10-3; cdr3_aa: CAISAGTPSSGNTIYF
j_call: TRBJ2-1; v_call: TRBV18; cdr3_aa: CASSLLNNEQFF
j_call: TRBJ1-3; v_call: TRBV9; cdr3_aa: CASSVATGSGNTIYF
j_call: TRBJ1-2; v_call: TRBV7-2; cdr3_aa: CASSLEVTVGGYTF
j_call: TRBJ2-7; v_call: TRBV6-1; cdr3_aa: CASSSGQGFALEQYF
j_call: TRBJ2-7; v_call: TRBV20-1; cdr3_aa: CSVAREREQYF
j_call: TRBJ2-7; v_call: TRBV27; cdr3_aa: CASSWGRGGYEQYF
j_call: TRBJ1-1; v_call: TRBV5-4; cdr3_aa: CASSQDEGENTEAFF
j_call: TRBJ2-5; v_call: TRBV6-1; cdr3_aa: CASNRLAAETQYF
j_call: TRBJ2-1; v_call: TRBV5-8; cdr3_aa: CASSTGLYNEQFF
j_call: -; v_call: TRBV9; cdr3_aa: CASSAGLSNEQYF
j_call: TRBJ2-5; v_call: TRBV27; cdr3_aa: CASSFLHGGLLQIGLETQYF
j_call: TRBJ2-1; v_call: TRBV2; cdr3_aa: CASSELGQRQFF
j_call: TRBJ2-2; v_call: TRBV6-1; cdr3_aa: CASTPGTNTGELFF
j_call: TRBJ2-1; v_call: TRBV9; cdr3_aa: CASSVATGSSYEQFF
j_call: TRBJ1-1; v_call: TRBV5-1; cdr3_aa: CASSLEMRGGIGAFF
j_call: TRBJ2-7; v_call: TRBV7-2; cdr3_aa: CASSLAGPSSYEQYF
j_call: TRBJ1-1; v_call: TRBV7-9; cdr3_aa: CASSLFRGPGEAFF
j_call: TRBJ2-2; v_call: TRBV11-2; cdr3_aa: CASGGANTGELFF
j_call: TRBJ1-4; v_call: TRBV4-1; cdr3_aa: CASSQKGPGGLDEKLFF
j_call: TRBJ2-1; v_call: TRBV6-5; cdr3_aa: CASIRIGGDYNEQFF
j_call: TRBJ2-3; v_call: TRBV5-1; cdr3_aa: CASSFGTSAPNTQYF
j_call: TRBJ2-3; v_call: TRBV10-3; cdr3_aa: CAISPAAGTDTQYF
j_call: TRBJ1-2; v_call: TRBV28; cdr3_aa: CASSLGTGLGANYGYTF
j_call: TRBJ2-7; v_call: TRBV4-1; cdr3_aa: CASSQGWGQSSYEQYF
j_call: TRBJ1-2; v_call: TRBV13; cdr3_aa: CASSAQGAFYGYTF
j_call: TRBJ1-1; v_call: TRBV11-3; cdr3_aa: CASSLQGNTEAFF
j_call: TRBJ2-3; v_call: TRBV27; cdr3_aa: CASSLVGTTSTDTQYF
j_call: TRBJ2-1; v_call: TRBV4-2; cdr3_aa: CASSLGLAVGEQFF
j_call: TRBJ2-7; v_call: TRBV5-1; cdr3_aa: CASSSWTEGYEQYF
j_call: TRBJ2-2; v_call: TRBV7-9; cdr3_aa: CASSSVQGNTGELFF
j_call: TRBJ2-7; v_call: TRBV4-2; cdr3_aa: CASSQGTGQGTVSYEQYF
j_call: TRBJ2-5; v_call: TRBV5-5; cdr3_aa: CASSLVVGTSEIQYF
j_call: TRBJ1-6; v_call: TRBV27; cdr3_aa: CASSFQGRDSPLHF
j_call: TRBJ1-2; v_call: TRBV6-5; cdr3_aa: CASSGSYGYTF
j_call: TRBJ2-1; v_call: TRBV6-5; cdr3_aa: CASRETSGRWNEQFF
j_call: TRBJ1-1; v_call: TRBV28; cdr3_aa: CASTGREAFF
j_call: TRBJ2-7; v_call: TRBV30; cdr3_aa: CAWRPQIKAGGLGEQYF